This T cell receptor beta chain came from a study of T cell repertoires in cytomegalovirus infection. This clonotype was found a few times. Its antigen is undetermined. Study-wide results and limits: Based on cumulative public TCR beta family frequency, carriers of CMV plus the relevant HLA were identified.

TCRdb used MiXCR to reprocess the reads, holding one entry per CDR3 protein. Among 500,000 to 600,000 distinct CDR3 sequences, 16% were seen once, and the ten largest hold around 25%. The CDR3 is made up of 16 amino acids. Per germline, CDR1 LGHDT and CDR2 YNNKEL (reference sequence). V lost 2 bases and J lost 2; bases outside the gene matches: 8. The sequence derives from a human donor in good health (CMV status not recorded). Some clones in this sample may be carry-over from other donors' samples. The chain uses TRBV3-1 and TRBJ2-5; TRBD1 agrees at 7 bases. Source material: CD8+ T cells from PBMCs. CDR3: CASSQRQGLRQETQYF. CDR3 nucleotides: TGTGCCAGCAGCCAACGACAGGGTCTACGTCAAGAGACCCAGTACTTC.